The 18 T cell receptor beta chains presented below share a single source sample, sequenced in a study of human T cells and chemical hapten exposure. The sample's time point: patch test 2, 6 weeks after DPC sensitization. Specified treatment: therapeutic diphenylcyclopropenone sensitization with weekly scalp DPC. TCRdb re-called the RACE reads with MiXCR, one entry per CDR3 protein. The sample holds about 350,000 distinct CDR3 sequences, more than 5% seen once. Material: whole blood, obtained in connection with sensitization to the hapten diphenylcyclopropenone (DPC). The receptors stem from a woman aged 18 to 35 with alopecia areata. Some clones in this sample may be carry-over from other donors' samples.

The chain carries TRBV7-9 and TRBJ1-1, with D tentatively TRBD1 (5 bases). Germline V gene lookup returns CDR1 SEHNR and CDR2 FQNEAQ (reference sequence). The length of the CDR3 is 14 residues. V lost 7 bases and J 0 bases, leaving 12 bases between the germline ends. The CDR3 bases are TGTGCCAGCAACAGGCCACCCATGAACACTGAAGCTTTCTTT. Its translation: CASNRPPMNTEAFF.

This clonotype was observed a handful of times. V and J are TRBV20-1 and TRBJ2-3; perhaps TRBD2 as D (5 bases). The CDR3 is 15 residues long. The V end was cut by 5 bases, the J end by 4 bases, with 19 bases between. The V gene's germline CDR1 is DFQATT and CDR2 SNEGSKA (reference sequence). The CDR3 DNA reads TGCAGTGCTCAGACGTGGAGGCCCCATCCAGATACGCAGTATTTT. Protein product: CSAQTWRPHPDTQYF.

This clonotype has only a few counts. The chain recombines TRBV2 with TRBJ2-1, with unresolved D. This CDR3 spans 14 amino acids. Germline V gives CDR1 SNHLY, CDR2 FYNNEI. Between the trimmed V and J ends, which lost 0 bases and 14 bases, there was a span of 17 bases. In nucleotides, the CDR3 is TGTGCCAGCAGTGAAGCGCTAGGAGAAAAGGATGAGTTCTTC. Amino acid sequence: CASSEALGEKDEFF.

The chain is built from TRBV18 and TRBJ2-1; the match to TRBD2 covers 8 bases. Germline V gene data show CDR1 as KGHSH and CDR2 as LQKENI. This CDR3 has 17 amino acids. Trimming removed 0 bases from V and 4 bases from J; junction bases left unmatched: 8. The CDR3 region has the DNA TGTGCCAGCTCACCACCCATAGCGGGGAGCATTTACAATGAGCAGTTCTTC. As protein: CASSPPIAGSIYNEQFF.

This clonotype was picked up many times. The rearrangement joins TRBV29-1 to TRBJ2-5, with D possibly matching TRBD2 (5 bases). CDR3 length: 11 amino acids. Germline V gene data show CDR1 as SQVTM and CDR2 as ANQGSEA. The chain's CDR3 is CTTRVSETQYF. The CDR3 DNA sequence: TGCACCACGAGGGTATCGGAGACCCAGTACTTC.

J is TRBJ2-3 and V is TRBV7-2, with 12 bases fitting TRBD2. The length of the CDR3 is 16 residues. From germline, CDR1 is SGHTA and CDR2 FQGNSA. Losses at the gene ends were 5 bases for V and 2 bases for J; bases not matched to a gene: 5. The CDR3 reads CASSPASGGATDTQYF. CDR3 coding DNA: TGTGCCAGCAGCCCGGCTAGCGGGGGGGCCACAGATACGCAGTATTTT.

This clonotype has a count of ten or more. This rearrangement joins TRBV15 to TRBJ2-1; D is tentatively TRBD1 or TRBD2 (5 bases each). Trimming pared 0 bases from V and 9 bases from J, leaving 6 bases between. The CDR3 runs to 12 residues. The V gene's germline CDR1 is LNHNV and CDR2 YYDKDF (reference sequence). The CDR3 sequence is CATSRDGGEQFF. CDR3 nucleotides: TGTGCCACCAGCAGAGATGGGGGTGAGCAGTTCTTC.

This clonotype was counted between two and nine times. The chain couples TRBV5-6 to TRBJ1-6; 7 nucleotides match TRBD1. Per the germline V gene, CDR1 is SGHDT and CDR2 is YYEEEE. CDR3 length: 14 amino acids. V lost 4 bases, J lost 7 bases, and 5 bases stayed unmatched. In DNA form, the CDR3 reads TGTGCCAGCAGCCCGACAGGGCAGAATTCACCCCTCCACTTT. Its protein is CASSPTGQNSPLHF.

The rearrangement links TRBV6-5 to TRBJ1-3; D is undetermined. V dropped 8 bases and J dropped 0 bases, with 11 bases sitting between them. This CDR3 comprises 14 residues. The germline V gene encodes CDR1 MNHEY and CDR2 SVGAGI. The CDR3 DNA follows: TGTGCCAGCCATAATTCGGTCTCTGGAAACACCATATATTTT. It is translated as CASHNSVSGNTIYF.

CDR3 region: CASSEGEDGEAFF. CDR3 DNA: TGTGCCAGCTCGGAGGGGGAGGATGGTGAAGCTTTCTTT. The chain combines TRBV9 with TRBJ1-1, with D perhaps matching TRBD1 (6 bases). Trimming took 7 bases from V and 7 from J, leaving 17 bases between them. CDR3 length: 13 residues. Germline assignment: CDR1 SGDLS and CDR2 YYNGEE.

This clonotype was observed many times. This rearrangement joins TRBV25-1 to TRBJ1-6; D may be TRBD1 (5 bases). Trimming took 3 bases from V and 10 from J, leaving 10 bases between them. The CDR3 extends over 13 amino acids. CDR1 and CDR2 (germline): MGHDK, SYGVNS. The CDR3 region is CASSDRAWSPLHF. As DNA, the CDR3 is TGTGCCAGCAGTGACAGGGCTTGGTCACCCCTCCACTTT.

J is TRBJ1-5 and V is TRBV20-1; weak D call: TRBD1 (5 bases). The V end was cut by 3 bases, the J end by 6 bases, with 15 bases between. The CDR3 spans 14 residues. Germline V CDR1 and CDR2: DFQATT, SNEGSKA (reference sequence). CDR3 in amino acids: CSASYVGVGQPQHF. Here the CDR3 DNA reads TGCAGTGCTAGTTATGTGGGGGTGGGTCAGCCCCAGCATTTT.

Notes on this clonotype: A single base separates this from a much larger clone, so it may be a read error. This chain links TRBV10-3 with TRBJ2-3; possibly TRBD2 for D (5 bases). The CDR3 is 13 amino acids. Germline-derived CDR1 and CDR2 are ENHRY and SYGVKD. The CDR3 sequence: CVNGDPAVNTQYF. DNA of the CDR3: TGTGTCAACGGGGATCCCGCCGTTAATACGCAGTATTTT.

The sample holds a few counts of this clonotype. Compared with germline, one end of the junction differs, possibly owing to a read error. The CDR3 is CASSQDGRQGANRF. CDR3 sequence (DNA): TGTGCCAGCAGCCAAGATGGGCGACAGGGGGCGAATCGGTTC. This sequence joins TRBV3-1 and TRBJ1-2; TRBD1 aligns across 10 bases. Per the germline V gene, CDR1 is LGHDT and CDR2 is YNNKEL (reference sequence). CDR3 length: 14 residues.

The chain joins TRBV20-1 to TRBJ1-5; D possibly corresponds to TRBD1 (6 bases). Germline CDR1 DFQATT, CDR2 SNEGSKA (reference sequence). CDR3 length equals 13 residues. V was cut by 3 bases and J by 9 bases, with 15 bases left in between. The CDR3 reads CSASGGQSLPQHF. DNA for the CDR3: TGCAGTGCTAGTGGGGGACAATCTTTGCCCCAGCATTTT.

This clonotype has just a few counts. The chain joins TRBV27 to TRBJ2-1, with 7 nucleotides matching TRBD1. CDR1 and CDR2 from the germline V gene are MNHEY and SMNVEV (reference sequence). CDR3 size: 13 residues. With 3 bases clipped from V and 12 bases from J, the junction kept 8 bases outside the gene matches. The CDR3 bases are TGTGCCAGCAGTTTGGGGGACAGAAGTTCGCAGTTCTTC. This encodes CASSLGDRSSQFF.

This clonotype was counted between two and nine times. This chain connects TRBV6-1 to TRBJ2-4, with 7 positions matching TRBD2. The V gene's germline CDR1 is MNHNS and CDR2 SASEGT. The length of the CDR3 is 16 residues. The J segment lost 4 bases and the V segment lost 7 bases, leaving 13 bases of the junction unmatched. CDR3 loop: CASTSLGFGGKNIQYF. The CDR3 DNA is TGTGCCAGCACCTCACTAGGGTTCGGGGGGAAAAACATTCAGTACTTC.

This clonotype was detected ten times or more. This chain connects TRBV7-2 to TRBJ1-1; D is unclear. The V end lost 2 bases, the J end lost 5 bases, and 15 bases lay between the germline ends. There are 15 residues in the CDR3. Germline V gene data show CDR1 as SGHTA and CDR2 as FQGNSA. The CDR3 sequence: CASSLLYKDRTEAFF. The CDR3 DNA follows: TGTGCCAGCAGCTTACTTTACAAGGATAGGACTGAAGCTTTCTTT.